A selection of T cell receptor beta chains follows, all from one sample in a study of graft-versus-host responses after intestinal transplantation. Only in-frame clones appear in the TCRdb table, and some are missing; sequencing was by immunoSEQ multiplex PCR. The sample includes 150,000 or so clones, around 90% of them seen just once. These receptors' antigens are unknown. The starting material was unstimulated CD4+ T cells sorted from spleen or lymph node cells, obtained before intestinal transplant. These TCRs come from a human donor who received an intestinal transplant. Each CDR3 is given with its conserved first and last residue.

TRBV11-2	TRBJ2-1	CASSLAGNEQFF
TRBV7-5	TRBJ2-6	CVRSLQGTGANVLTF
TRBV20-1	TRBJ2-1	CSAPRGNEQFF
TRBV4-1	TRBJ2-1	CASSQDLGVGNEQFF
TRBV10-3	TRBJ1-2	CAISESGPLYGYTF
TRBV29-1	TRBJ2-7	CSGMGLAGRGEQYF
TRBV6-6	TRBJ2-7	CASSYSRITEQYF
TRBV7-2	-	CASSFTSGSYEQYF
TRBV19	TRBJ2-5	CASSKDNQETQYF
TRBV19	TRBJ2-1	CASSRTSASYNEQFF
TRBV4-1	TRBJ2-5	CASSQVSGARETQYF
TRBV6-5	TRBJ2-7	CASSARGLYEQYF
TRBV7-2	TRBJ1-2	CASSLGSGEGYTF
TRBV7-6	TRBJ1-5	CASSPGGGNQPQHF